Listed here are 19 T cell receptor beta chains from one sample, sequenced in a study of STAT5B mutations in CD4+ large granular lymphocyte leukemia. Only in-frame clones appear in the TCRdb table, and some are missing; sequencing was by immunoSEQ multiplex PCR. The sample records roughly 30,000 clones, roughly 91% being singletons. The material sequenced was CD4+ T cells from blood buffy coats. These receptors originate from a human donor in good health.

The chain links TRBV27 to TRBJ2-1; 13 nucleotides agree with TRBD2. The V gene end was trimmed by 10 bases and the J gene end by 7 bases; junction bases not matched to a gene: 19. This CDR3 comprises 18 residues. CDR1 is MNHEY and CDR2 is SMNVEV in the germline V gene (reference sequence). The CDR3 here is CATADWTSGSFDVNEQFF. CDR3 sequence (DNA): TGTGCCACCGCTGATTGGACTAGCGGGAGTTTTGATGTTAATGAGCAGTTCTTC.

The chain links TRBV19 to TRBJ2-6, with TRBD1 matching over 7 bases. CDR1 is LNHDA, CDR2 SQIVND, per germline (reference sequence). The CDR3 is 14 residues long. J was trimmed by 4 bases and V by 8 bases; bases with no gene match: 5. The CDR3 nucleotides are TGTGCCAGTTCAGGACAGGCCGGGGCCAACGTCCTGACTTTC. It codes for CASSGQAGANVLTF.

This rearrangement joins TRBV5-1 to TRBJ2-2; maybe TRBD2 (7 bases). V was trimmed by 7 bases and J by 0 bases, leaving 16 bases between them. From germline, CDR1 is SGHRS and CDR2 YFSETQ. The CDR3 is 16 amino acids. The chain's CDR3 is CASLKGGAANTGELFF. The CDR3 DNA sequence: TGCGCCAGCTTAAAAGGGGGGGCAGCGAACACCGGGGAGCTGTTTTTT. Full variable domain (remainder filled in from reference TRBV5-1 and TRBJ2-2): KAGVTQTPRYLIKTRGQQVTLSCSPISGHRSVSWYQQTPGQGLQFLFEYFSETQRNKGNFPGRFSGRQFSNSRSEMNVSTLELGDSALYLCASLKGGAANTGELFFGEGSRLTVL.

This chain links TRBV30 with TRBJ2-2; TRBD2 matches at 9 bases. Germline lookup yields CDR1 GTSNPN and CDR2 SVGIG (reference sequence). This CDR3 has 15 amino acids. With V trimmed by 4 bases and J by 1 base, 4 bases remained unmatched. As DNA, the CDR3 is TGTGCCTGGACCCAGACTAGCGGGAACACCGGGGAGCTGTTTTTT. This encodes CAWTQTSGNTGELFF. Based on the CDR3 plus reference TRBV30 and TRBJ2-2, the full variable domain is SQTIHQWPATLVQPVGSPLSLECTVEGTSNPNLYWYRQAAGRGLQLLFYSVGIGQISSEVPQNLSASRPQDRQFILSSKKLLLSDSGFYLCAWTQTSGNTGELFFGEGSRLTVL.

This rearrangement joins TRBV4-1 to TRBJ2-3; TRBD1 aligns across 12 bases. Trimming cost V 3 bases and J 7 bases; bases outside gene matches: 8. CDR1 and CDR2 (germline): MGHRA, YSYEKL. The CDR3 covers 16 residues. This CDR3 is CASSHTGQGARNTQYF. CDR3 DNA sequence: TGCGCCAGCAGCCACACGGGACAGGGGGCGCGGAATACGCAGTATTTT.

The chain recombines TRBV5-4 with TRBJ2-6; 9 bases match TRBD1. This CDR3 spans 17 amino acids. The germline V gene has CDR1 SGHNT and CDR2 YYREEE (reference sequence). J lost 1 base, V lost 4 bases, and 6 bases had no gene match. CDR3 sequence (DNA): TGTGCCAGCAGCCAGGGACAGGGAATATCTGGGGCCAACGTCCTGACTTTC. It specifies CASSQGQGISGANVLTF.

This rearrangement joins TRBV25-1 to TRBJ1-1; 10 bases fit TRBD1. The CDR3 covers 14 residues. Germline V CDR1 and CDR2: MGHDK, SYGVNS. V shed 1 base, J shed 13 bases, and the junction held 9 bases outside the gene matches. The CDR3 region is CASSEWGDRGRGFF. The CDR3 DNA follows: TGTGCCAGCAGTGAATGGGGTGACAGGGGGCGCGGTTTCTTT.

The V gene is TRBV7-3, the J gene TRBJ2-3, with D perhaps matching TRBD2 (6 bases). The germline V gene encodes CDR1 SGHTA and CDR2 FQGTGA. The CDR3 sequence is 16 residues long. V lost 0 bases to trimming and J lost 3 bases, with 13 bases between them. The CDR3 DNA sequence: TGTGCCAGCAGCTTAACGGGGGGAGTAGGTACAGATACGCAGTATTTT. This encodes CASSLTGGVGTDTQYF. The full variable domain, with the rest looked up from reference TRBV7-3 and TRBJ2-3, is GAGVSQTPSNKVTEKGKYVELRCDPISGHTALYWYRQSLGQGPEFLIYFQGTGAADDSGLPNDRFFAVRPEGSVSTLKIQRTERGDSAVYLCASSLTGGVGTDTQYFGPGTRLTVL.

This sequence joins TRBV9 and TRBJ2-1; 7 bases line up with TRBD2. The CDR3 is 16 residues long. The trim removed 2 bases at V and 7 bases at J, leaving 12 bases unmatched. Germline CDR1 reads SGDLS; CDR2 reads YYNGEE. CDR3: CASSVVTNGRGNEQFF. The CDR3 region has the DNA TGTGCCAGCAGCGTGGTAACCAACGGGCGGGGGAATGAGCAGTTCTTC.

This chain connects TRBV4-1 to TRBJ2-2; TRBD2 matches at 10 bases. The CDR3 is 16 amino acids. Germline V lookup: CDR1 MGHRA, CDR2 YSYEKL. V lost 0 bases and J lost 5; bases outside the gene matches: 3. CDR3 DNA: TGCGCCAGCAGCCAAGACGGGACTAGCGTGACCGGGGAGCTGTTTTTT. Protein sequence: CASSQDGTSVTGELFF.

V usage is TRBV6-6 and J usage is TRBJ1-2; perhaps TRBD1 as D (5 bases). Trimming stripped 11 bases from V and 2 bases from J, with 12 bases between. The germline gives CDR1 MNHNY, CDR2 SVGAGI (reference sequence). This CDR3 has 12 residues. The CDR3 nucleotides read TGTGCCGTAGGGGAGGCGAACTATGGCTACACCTTC. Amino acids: CAVGEANYGYTF.

The CDR3 protein is CASSLVGSSPLHF. In nucleotides, the CDR3 is TGTGCCAGCAGCTTAGTTGGGTCTTCACCCCTCCACTTT. J is TRBJ1-6 and V is TRBV11-2; D is unclear. This CDR3 contains 13 residues. Trimming stripped 1 base from V and 9 bases from J, with 7 bases between. The germline CDR1 and CDR2 sequences are SGHAT and FQNNGV.

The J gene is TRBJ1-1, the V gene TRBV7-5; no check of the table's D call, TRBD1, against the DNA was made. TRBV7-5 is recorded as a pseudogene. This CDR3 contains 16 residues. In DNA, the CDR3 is TGTGCCAGAAGCTTAGGAACTACAGGGTTGAACACTGAAGCTTTCTTT. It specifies CARSLGTTGLNTEAFF.

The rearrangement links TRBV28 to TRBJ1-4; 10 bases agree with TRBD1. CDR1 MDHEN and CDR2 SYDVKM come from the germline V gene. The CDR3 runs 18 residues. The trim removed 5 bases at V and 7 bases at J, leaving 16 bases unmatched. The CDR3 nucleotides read TGTGCCAGCAGTACCACCGGGACAGGGGCGGGTTGGGGTGAAAAACTGTTTTTT. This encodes CASSTTGTGAGWGEKLFF.

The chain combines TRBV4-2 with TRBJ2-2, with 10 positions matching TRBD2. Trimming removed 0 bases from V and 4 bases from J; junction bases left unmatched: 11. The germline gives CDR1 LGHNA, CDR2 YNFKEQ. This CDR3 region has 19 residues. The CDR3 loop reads CASSQDLASGSGTTGELFF. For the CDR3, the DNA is TGTGCCAGCAGCCAAGATTTAGCTAGCGGGAGTGGTACCACCGGGGAGCTGTTTTTT.

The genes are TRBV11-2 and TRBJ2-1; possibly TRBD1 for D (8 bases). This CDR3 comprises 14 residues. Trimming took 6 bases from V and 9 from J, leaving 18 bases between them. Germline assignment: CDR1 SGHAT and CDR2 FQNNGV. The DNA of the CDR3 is TGTGCCAGCAGACAGGGGGGAGGGGCCCTTGAGCAGTTCTTC. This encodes CASRQGGGALEQFF.

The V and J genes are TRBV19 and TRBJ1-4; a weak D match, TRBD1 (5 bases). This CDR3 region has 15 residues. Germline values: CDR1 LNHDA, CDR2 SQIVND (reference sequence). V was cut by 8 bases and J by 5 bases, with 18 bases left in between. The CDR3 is CASSPLTAPNEKLFF. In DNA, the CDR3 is TGTGCCAGTTCCCCCCTGACAGCACCAAATGAAAAACTGTTTTTT.

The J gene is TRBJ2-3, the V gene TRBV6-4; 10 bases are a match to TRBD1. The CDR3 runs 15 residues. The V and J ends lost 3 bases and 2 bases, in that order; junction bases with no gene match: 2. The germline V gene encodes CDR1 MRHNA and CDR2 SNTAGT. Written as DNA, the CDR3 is TGTGCCAGCAGTGAGGGGACAGGGGCCACAGATACGCAGTATTTT. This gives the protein CASSEGTGATDTQYF.

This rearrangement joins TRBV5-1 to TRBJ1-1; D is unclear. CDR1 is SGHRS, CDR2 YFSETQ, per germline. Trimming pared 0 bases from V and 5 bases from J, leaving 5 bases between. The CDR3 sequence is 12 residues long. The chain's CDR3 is CASSLGRTEAFF. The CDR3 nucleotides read TGCGCCAGCAGCTTGGGGCGGACTGAAGCTTTCTTT.